This T cell receptor beta chain emerged from a study of vaccination effects on CD4 cells after COVID-19. With respect to this clone: No antigen is known for it.

ViraFEST expansion of antigen-specific CD4+ T cells with viral peptide pools preceded sequencing. Upon completion of around 9 days in culture, CD4+ T cells were isolated. People in the vaccine group had not been infected with SARS-CoV-2 before, and their nucleocapsid antibodies were negative. The CDR3 covers 14 residues. Trimming stripped 2 bases from V and 3 bases from J, with 8 bases between. CDR1 and CDR2 (germline): MNHNS, SASEGT. Sequencing used immunoSEQ multiplex PCR; TCRdb keeps in-frame clones, though not all of them. Among 65,000 or so clones listed, around 77% were seen once. The V and J genes are TRBV6-1 and TRBJ1-5; D remains ambiguous. The sequencing used CD4+ T cells from PBMCs cultured with HCoV-NL63 spike peptides, collected before COVID-19 vaccination. This receptor was identified in a human donor who received a COVID-19 vaccine. The CDR3, as DNA: TGTGCCAGCAGTGAAAGGCAGGCCAATCAGCCCCAGCATTTT. Residues: CASSERQANQPQHF.